Only a few counts were recorded for the clone carrying this T cell receptor beta chain. This entry is derived from a study of cytomegalovirus exposure and HLA in healthy donors. The PCR ran on 60 Vbeta and 13 Jbeta primers. The assay was immunoSEQ multiplex PCR, and TCRdb's table has in-frame clones only and misses some. The sample includes about 110,000 clones, approximately 80% of them seen just once. CDR3 length: 16 residues. The trim removed 3 bases at V and 2 bases at J, leaving 7 bases unmatched. CDR1 SGHTS and CDR2 YDEGEE come from the germline V gene. Source material: PBMCs. This clonotype was obtained from a woman aged 18-29 years in good health and CMV-seropositive. V usage is TRBV5-8 and J usage is TRBJ2-3; TRBD1 aligns across 9 bases. CDR3 residues: CASSWGTGPNTDTQYF. CDR3 nucleotides: TGTGCCAGCAGCTGGGGGACAGGGCCGAACACAGATACGCAGTATTTT.